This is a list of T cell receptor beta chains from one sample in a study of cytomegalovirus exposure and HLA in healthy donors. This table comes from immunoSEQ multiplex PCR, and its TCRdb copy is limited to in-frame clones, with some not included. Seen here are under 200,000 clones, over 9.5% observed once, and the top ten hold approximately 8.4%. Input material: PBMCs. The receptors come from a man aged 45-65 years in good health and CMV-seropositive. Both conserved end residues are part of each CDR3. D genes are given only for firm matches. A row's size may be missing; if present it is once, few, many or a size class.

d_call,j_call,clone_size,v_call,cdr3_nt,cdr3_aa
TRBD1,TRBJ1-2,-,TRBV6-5,TGTGCCAGCAGTTCCCGGAGAGGGGGCGCCTATGGCTACACCTTC,CASSSRRGGAYGYTF
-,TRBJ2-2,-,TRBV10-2,TGCGCCAGCAGTGAGCCTAGCCCAAGGACCGGGGAGCTGTTTTTT,CASSEPSPRTGELFF
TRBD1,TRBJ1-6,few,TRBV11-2,TGTGCCAGCAGCGCCGACAGGGCCCCCCTCCACTTT,CASSADRAPLHF
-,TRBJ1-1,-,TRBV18,TGTGCCAGCTCACCATCGGGATCGGCGAACACTGAAGCTTTCTTT,CASSPSGSANTEAFF
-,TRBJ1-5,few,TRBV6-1,TGTGCCAGCAGTGTCCGGTCAAGCAATAGCAATCAGCCCCAGCATTTT,CASSVRSSNSNQPQHF
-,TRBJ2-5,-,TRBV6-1,TGTGCCAGCAGTGAATATGGCAGGGCCCAAGAGACCCAGTACTTC,CASSEYGRAQETQYF
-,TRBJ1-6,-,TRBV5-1,TGCGCCAGCAGTAACTCATATAATTCACCCCTCCACTTT,CASSNSYNSPLHF
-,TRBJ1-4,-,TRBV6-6,TGTGCCAGCAGCCCCGTGACCGGGGCTAATGAAAAACTGTTTTTT,CASSPVTGANEKLFF
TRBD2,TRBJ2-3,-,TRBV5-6,TGTGCCAGCAGCTTGCGGGGCGGACTAGCCACAGATACGCAGTATTTT,CASSLRGGLATDTQYF
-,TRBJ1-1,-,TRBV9,TGTGCCAGCAGCGTAGTAGGGGTGGGAATGAACACTGAAGCTTTCTTT,CASSVVGVGMNTEAFF
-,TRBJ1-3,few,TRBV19,TGTGCCAGTAGTTTTCAGGGTTATGGAAACACCATATATTTT,CASSFQGYGNTIYF
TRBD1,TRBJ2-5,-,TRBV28,TGTGCCAGCAGATCGCTAGCACAGGGGGCGGGGACCCAGTACTTC,CASRSLAQGAGTQYF
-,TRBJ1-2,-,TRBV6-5,TGTGCCAGCAGTTACTCGGGCGGGAGGAATGGCTACACCTTC,CASSYSGGRNGYTF
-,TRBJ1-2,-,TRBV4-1,TGCGCCAGCAGCCAAGTGGGAGCAACTTCTAACTATGGCTACACCTTC,CASSQVGATSNYGYTF
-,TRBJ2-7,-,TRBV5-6,TGTGCCAGCAGCTTACAGGGCTTGGCCTACGAGCAGTACTTC,CASSLQGLAYEQYF
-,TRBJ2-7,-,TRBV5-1,TGCGCCAGCAGCTTGGCAACAGGTTACGAGCAGTACTTC,CASSLATGYEQYF